This passage covers 15 T cell receptor beta chains from one sample sequenced in a study of blood T cell repertoires in COVID-19. Clones were sequenced by immunoSEQ multiplex PCR, and TCRdb holds only the in-frame ones, with some missing. Of 35,000 to 50,000 clones in the sample, 70% to 90% were seen once. Sequencing used peripheral blood. The receptors stem from a man aged 65-85 years with active COVID-19.

The chain employs TRBV5-1 and TRBJ1-1, with 12 bases that match TRBD1. CDR3 size: 18 residues. V lost 4 bases to trimming and J lost 5 bases; unmatched junction nucleotides: 15. CDR1 and CDR2 (germline): SGHRS, YFSETQ. CDR3 in DNA: TGCGCCAGCAGCCCAAACCCGGGACAGGGGGCGCTTTCAACTGAAGCTTTCTTT. Its translation: CASSPNPGQGALSTEAFF.

The chain is built from TRBV28 and TRBJ2-7; TRBD1 aligns across 8 bases. The germline gives CDR1 MDHEN, CDR2 SYDVKM. Losses at the gene ends were 6 bases for V and 6 bases for J; bases not matched to a gene: 10. The CDR3 extends over 14 amino acids. The CDR3 spells CASSRLTGAREQYF. In DNA form, the CDR3 reads TGTGCCAGCAGCCGGCTGACAGGGGCGCGCGAGCAGTACTTC.

The chain is built from TRBV19 and TRBJ2-2; 9 bases line up with TRBD1. The CDR3 extends over 16 amino acids. V shed 7 bases and J 2 bases; nucleotides not matched to a gene: 8. CDR1 is LNHDA, CDR2 SQIVND, per germline (reference sequence). CDR3 sequence: CASIKQGALNTGELFF. The CDR3 DNA sequence: TGTGCCAGTATAAAACAGGGGGCCCTAAACACCGGGGAGCTGTTTTTT.

The CDR3 DNA reads as TGTGCCAGCAGCTTGAGGGGGCGGACTGAAGCTTTCTTT. It is translated as CASSLRGRTEAFF. The chain recombines TRBV7-2 with TRBJ1-1; TRBD1 agrees at 7 bases. Germline loops: CDR1 SGHTA, CDR2 FQGNSA. Trimming at V came to 3 bases and at J to 5 bases, leaving 3 bases not matched to a gene. This CDR3 is 13 amino acids long.

The rearrangement uses TRBV9 and TRBJ1-1; D is uncertain. The CDR3 runs to 16 residues. Germline values: CDR1 SGDLS, CDR2 YYNGEE. V lost 6 bases to trimming and J lost 4 bases, with 22 bases between them. The DNA for the CDR3 is TGTGCCAGCACCCCCCAGAGGGCGGGAATAGGCACTGAAGCTTTCTTT. This encodes CASTPQRAGIGTEAFF. The entire variable domain, with the rest obtained from reference TRBV9 and TRBJ1-1, is as follows: DSGVTQTPKHLITATGQRVTLRCSPRSGDLSVYWYQQSLDQGLQFLIQYYNGEERAKGNILERFSAQQFPDLHSELNLSSLELGDSALYFCASTPQRAGIGTEAFFGQGTRLTVV.

V gene TRBV18 combines with J gene TRBJ1-1, with 8 bases aligning to TRBD1. Germline V gene data show CDR1 as KGHSH and CDR2 as LQKENI. The CDR3 is 15 residues long. With 3 bases clipped from V and 3 bases from J, the junction kept 6 bases outside the gene matches. CDR3 sequence (DNA): TGTGCCAGCTCACCCCTGTTGGACAGGGACACTGAAGCTTTCTTT. The encoded protein is CASSPLLDRDTEAFF.

This chain uses TRBV6-5 with TRBJ2-7; the match to TRBD1 covers 7 bases. The junction had 5 bases not matched to a gene; V was cut back by 6 bases and J by 0 bases. The germline V gene has CDR1 MNHEY and CDR2 SVGAGI. The CDR3 covers 14 residues. The CDR3 loop is CASRGTAISYEQYF. CDR3 nucleotide sequence: TGTGCCAGCAGGGGGACAGCAATCTCCTACGAGCAGTACTTC.

V is TRBV12-3 or TRBV12-4 and J is TRBJ2-7, with D perhaps matching TRBD1 (6 bases). Between the trimmed V and J ends, which lost 2 bases and 2 bases, there was a span of 7 bases. CDR3 length: 13 residues. The CDR3 loop reads CASSLHRAYEQYF. CDR3 sequence (DNA): TGTGCCAGCAGTTTACACAGGGCCTACGAGCAGTACTTC.

V usage is TRBV5-1 and J usage is TRBJ2-3, with TRBD2 matching over 7 bases. The CDR3 has 18 amino acids. The germline CDR1 and CDR2 sequences are SGHRS and YFSETQ. V was clipped by 0 bases and J by 2 bases; unmatched bases: 12. This chain's CDR3 is CASSLGLGAGRHTDTQYF. CDR3 DNA sequence: TGCGCCAGCAGCTTGGGTTTAGGAGCGGGGAGGCACACAGATACGCAGTATTTT.

The rearrangement links TRBV10-3 to TRBJ1-2; D not resolved. V was pared by 5 bases and J by 0 bases, with 13 bases between. In germline, CDR1 is ENHRY, CDR2 SYGVKD. The CDR3 runs to 15 residues. The CDR3 DNA reads as TGTGCCATCAGTACGATGGAGAAGACTAACTATGGCTACACCTTC. This translates into CAISTMEKTNYGYTF.

The rearrangement joins TRBV7-9 to TRBJ2-1; TRBD1 agrees at 8 bases. CDR1 SEHNR and CDR2 FQNEAQ come from the germline V gene (reference sequence). The V and J ends lost 6 bases and 8 bases, in that order; junction bases with no gene match: 12. The CDR3 length is 15 residues. CDR3 bases: TGTGCCAGCAGACCTGGACAGGGACACATTGATGAGCAGTTCTTC. Encoded protein: CASRPGQGHIDEQFF. Based on the CDR3 plus reference TRBV7-9 and TRBJ2-1, the full variable domain is DTGVSQNPRHKITKRGQNVTFRCDPISEHNRLYWYRQTLGQGPEFLTYFQNEAQLEKSRLLSDRFSAERPKGSFSTLEIQRTEQGDSAMYLCASRPGQGHIDEQFFGPGTRLTVL.

CDR3: CASSEYWTALSGANVLTF. Here the CDR3 DNA reads TGTGCCAGCAGTGAATATTGGACAGCACTCTCTGGGGCCAACGTCCTGACTTTC. The rearrangement links TRBV6-1 to TRBJ2-6, with a weak D call TRBD1 (6 bases). V was clipped by 2 bases and J by 0 bases, with 14 bases between them. Germline V gives CDR1 MNHNS, CDR2 SASEGT. The CDR3 is made up of 18 amino acids.

The chain combines TRBV7-2 with TRBJ1-1, with D perhaps matching TRBD1 (6 bases). The CDR3 contains 13 residues. The V gene's germline CDR1 is SGHTA and CDR2 FQGNSA. V dropped 9 bases and J dropped 5 bases, with 16 bases sitting between them. The CDR3 spells CASKQGRGTEAFF. The CDR3 nucleotides read TGTGCCAGTAAACAGGGAAGAGGGACTGAAGCTTTCTTT. The full variable domain, completed using reference TRBV7-2 and TRBJ1-1, is GAGVSQSPSNKVTEKGKDVELRCDPISGHTALYWYRQSLGQGLEFLIYFQGNSAPDKSGLPSDRFSAERTGGSVSTLTIQRTQQEDSAVYLCASKQGRGTEAFFGQGTRLTVV.

The V gene is TRBV11-2, the J gene TRBJ2-1; 7 nucleotides agree with TRBD1. CDR3 length: 15 residues. From germline, CDR1 is SGHAT and CDR2 FQNNGV. V trimming: 3 bases; J trimming: 5 bases; junction bases outside the gene matches: 7. CDR3: CASSFPGQYNNEQFF. CDR3 DNA sequence: TGTGCCAGCAGCTTTCCGGGACAGTATAACAATGAGCAGTTCTTC.

V gene TRBV11-1 combines with J gene TRBJ2-4; TRBD2 agrees at 9 bases. The CDR3 runs 15 residues. CDR1 is SGHAT and CDR2 is FQDESV in the germline V gene (reference sequence). V lost 2 bases and J lost 9; bases outside the gene matches: 8. The CDR3 loop reads CASSLSAGGNGIQYF. CDR3 in DNA: TGTGCCAGCAGCTTATCGGCGGGGGGGAATGGCATTCAGTACTTC.